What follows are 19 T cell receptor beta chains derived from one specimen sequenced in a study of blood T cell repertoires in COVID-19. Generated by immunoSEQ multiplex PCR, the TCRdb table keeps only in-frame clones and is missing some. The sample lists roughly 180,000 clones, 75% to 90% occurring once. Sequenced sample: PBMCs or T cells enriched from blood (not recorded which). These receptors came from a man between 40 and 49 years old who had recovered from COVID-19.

The CDR3 DNA sequence: TGCGCCAGCAGCTCGTGGACAGGGTCGGACACTGAAGCTTTCTTT. Protein product: CASSSWTGSDTEAFF. The chain employs TRBV5-1 and TRBJ1-1; TRBD1 matches at 8 bases. V shed 3 bases and J 3 bases; nucleotides not matched to a gene: 7. From germline, CDR1 is SGHRS and CDR2 YFSETQ. This CDR3 contains 15 residues.

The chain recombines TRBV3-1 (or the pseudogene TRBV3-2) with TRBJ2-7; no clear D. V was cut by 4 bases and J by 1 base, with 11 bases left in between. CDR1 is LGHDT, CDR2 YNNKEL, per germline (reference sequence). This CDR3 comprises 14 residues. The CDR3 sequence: CASSPMVGSYEQYF. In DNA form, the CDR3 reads TGTGCCAGCAGCCCCATGGTCGGTTCCTACGAGCAGTACTTC.

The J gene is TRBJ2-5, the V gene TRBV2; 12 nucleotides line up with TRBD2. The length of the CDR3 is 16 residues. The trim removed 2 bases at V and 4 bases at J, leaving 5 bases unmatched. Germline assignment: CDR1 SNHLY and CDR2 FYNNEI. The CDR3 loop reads CASSEQVGLAGETQYF. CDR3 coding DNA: TGTGCCAGCAGTGAACAGGTGGGACTAGCGGGAGAGACCCAGTACTTC.

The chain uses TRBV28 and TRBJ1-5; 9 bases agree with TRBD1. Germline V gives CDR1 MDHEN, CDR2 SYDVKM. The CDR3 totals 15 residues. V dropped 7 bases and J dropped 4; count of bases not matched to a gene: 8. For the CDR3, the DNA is TGTGCCAGCAATCCGGGACAGGGAAAAAATCAGCCCCAGCATTTT. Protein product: CASNPGQGKNQPQHF.

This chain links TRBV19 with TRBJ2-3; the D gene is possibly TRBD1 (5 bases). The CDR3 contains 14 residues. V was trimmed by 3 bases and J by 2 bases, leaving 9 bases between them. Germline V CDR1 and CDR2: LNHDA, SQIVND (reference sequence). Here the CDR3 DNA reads TGTGCCAGTAGTATCGAGGACACCACAGATACGCAGTATTTT. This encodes CASSIEDTTDTQYF.

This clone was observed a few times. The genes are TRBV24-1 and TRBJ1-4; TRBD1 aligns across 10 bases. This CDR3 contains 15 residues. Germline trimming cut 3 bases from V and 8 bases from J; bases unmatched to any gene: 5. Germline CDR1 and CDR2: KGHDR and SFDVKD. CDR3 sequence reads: CATSDADRGREKLFF. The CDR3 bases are TGTGCCACCAGTGATGCTGACAGGGGGCGAGAAAAACTGTTTTTT.

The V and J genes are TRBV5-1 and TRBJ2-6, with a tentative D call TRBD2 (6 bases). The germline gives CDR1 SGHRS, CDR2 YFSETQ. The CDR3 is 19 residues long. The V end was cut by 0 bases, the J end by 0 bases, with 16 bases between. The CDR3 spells CASSLALEGRLSGANVLTF. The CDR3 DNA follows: TGCGCCAGCAGCTTGGCCCTGGAGGGTCGGCTCTCTGGGGCCAACGTCCTGACTTTC. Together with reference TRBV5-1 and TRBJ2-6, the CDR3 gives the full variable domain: KAGVTQTPRYLIKTRGQQVTLSCSPISGHRSVSWYQQTPGQGLQFLFEYFSETQRNKGNFPGRFSGRQFSNSRSEMNVSTLELGDSALYLCASSLALEGRLSGANVLTFGAGSRLTVL.

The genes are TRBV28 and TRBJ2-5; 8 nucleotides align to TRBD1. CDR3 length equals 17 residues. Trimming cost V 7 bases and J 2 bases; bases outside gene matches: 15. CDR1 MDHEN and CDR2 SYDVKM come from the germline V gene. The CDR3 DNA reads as TGTGCCAGCAACCCCCTTAAGGGCAGGGGGCAGCAAGAGACCCAGTACTTC. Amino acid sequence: CASNPLKGRGQQETQYF.

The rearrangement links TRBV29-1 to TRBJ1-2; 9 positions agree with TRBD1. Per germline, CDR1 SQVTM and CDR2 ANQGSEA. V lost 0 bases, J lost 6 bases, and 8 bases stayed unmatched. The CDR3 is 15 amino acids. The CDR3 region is CSVEEGTGGGDGYTF. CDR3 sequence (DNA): TGCAGCGTTGAAGAGGGAACAGGGGGCGGAGATGGCTACACCTTC.

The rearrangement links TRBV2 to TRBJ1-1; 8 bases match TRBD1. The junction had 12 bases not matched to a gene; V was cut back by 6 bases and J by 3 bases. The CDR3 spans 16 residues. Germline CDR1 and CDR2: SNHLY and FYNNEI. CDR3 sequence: CASSVPTDRADTEAFF. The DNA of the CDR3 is TGTGCCAGCAGCGTCCCTACGGACAGGGCGGACACTGAAGCTTTCTTT.

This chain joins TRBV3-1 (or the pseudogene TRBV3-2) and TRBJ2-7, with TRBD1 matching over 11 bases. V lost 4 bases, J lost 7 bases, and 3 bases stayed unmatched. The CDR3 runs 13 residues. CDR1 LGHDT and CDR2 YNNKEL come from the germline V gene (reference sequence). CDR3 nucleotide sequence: TGTGCCAGCAGCCCGGACAGGGGGCTAGAGCAGTACTTC. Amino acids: CASSPDRGLEQYF.

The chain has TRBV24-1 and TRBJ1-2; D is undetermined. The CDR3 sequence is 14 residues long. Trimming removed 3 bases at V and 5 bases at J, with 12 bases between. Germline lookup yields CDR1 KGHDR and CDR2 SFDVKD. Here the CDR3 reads CATSDPGYGYGYTF. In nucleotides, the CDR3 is TGTGCCACCAGTGATCCGGGATATGGGTATGGCTACACCTTC.

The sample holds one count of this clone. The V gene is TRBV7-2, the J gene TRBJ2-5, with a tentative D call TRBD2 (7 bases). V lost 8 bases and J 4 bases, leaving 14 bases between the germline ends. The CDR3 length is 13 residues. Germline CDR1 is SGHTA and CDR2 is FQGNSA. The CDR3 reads CASGFGGAETQYF. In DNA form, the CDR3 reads TGTGCCAGCGGGTTTGGGGGGGCAGAGACCCAGTACTTC.

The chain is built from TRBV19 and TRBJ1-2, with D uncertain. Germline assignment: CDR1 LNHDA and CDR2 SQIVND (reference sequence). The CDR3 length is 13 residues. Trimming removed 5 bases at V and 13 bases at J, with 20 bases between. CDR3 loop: CASSPGVGSAITF. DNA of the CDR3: TGTGCCAGTAGTCCCGGGGTGGGATCAGCGATCACCTTC.

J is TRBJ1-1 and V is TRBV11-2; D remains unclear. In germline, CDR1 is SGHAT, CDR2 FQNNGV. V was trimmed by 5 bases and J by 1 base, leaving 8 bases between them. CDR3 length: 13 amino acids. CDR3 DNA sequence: TGTGCCAGCAGCACTAAGTGGAACACTGAAGCTTTCTTT. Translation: CASSTKWNTEAFF.

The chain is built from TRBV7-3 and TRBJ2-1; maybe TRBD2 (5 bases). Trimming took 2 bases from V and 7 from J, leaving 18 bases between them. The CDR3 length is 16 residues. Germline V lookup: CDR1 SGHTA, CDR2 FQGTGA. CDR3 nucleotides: TGTGCCAGCAGCTTATTGTCGGGGTCTGCGACAAATGAGCAGTTCTTC. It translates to CASSLLSGSATNEQFF.

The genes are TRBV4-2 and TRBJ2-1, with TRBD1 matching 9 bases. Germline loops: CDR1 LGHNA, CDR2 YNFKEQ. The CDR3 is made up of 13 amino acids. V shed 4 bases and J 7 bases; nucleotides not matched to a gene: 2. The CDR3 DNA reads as TGTGCCAGCAGCCTGACAGGGGGGAATGAGCAGTTCTTC. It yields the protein CASSLTGGNEQFF.

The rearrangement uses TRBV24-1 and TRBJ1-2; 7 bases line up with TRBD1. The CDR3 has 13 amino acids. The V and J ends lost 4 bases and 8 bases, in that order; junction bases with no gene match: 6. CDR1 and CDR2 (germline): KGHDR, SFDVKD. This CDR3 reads CATSDDRVYGYTF. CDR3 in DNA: TGTGCCACCAGTGACGACAGGGTCTACGGCTACACCTTC.

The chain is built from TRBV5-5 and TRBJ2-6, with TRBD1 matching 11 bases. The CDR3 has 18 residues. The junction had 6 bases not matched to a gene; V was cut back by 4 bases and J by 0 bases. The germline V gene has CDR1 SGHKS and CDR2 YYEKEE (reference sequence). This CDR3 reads CASSTGQGAFSGANVLTF. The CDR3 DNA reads TGTGCCAGCAGCACCGGACAGGGGGCTTTCTCTGGGGCCAACGTCCTGACTTTC.